The T cell receptor (beta chain) under discussion was sequenced for a study of identical twins. This CDR3 comprises 14 residues. Trimming shortened V by 5 bases and J by 3 bases, and 11 bases separated the two germline ends. Germline CDR1 and CDR2: MRHNA and SNTAGT. TCRdb independently ran MiXCR on the 5' RACE reads; one entry per CDR3 protein. This sample has nearly 200,000 distinct CDR3 sequences; approximately 15% occur once, and the top ten carry 40%. The sample holds a few counts of this clonotype. These records were also assigned to another study, of T cells expressing NK-cell markers. That source notes: The authors sequenced eight donors, of whom seven were HCMV-seropositive and one was seronegative. NKG2C+ dominant clonotypes from several donors made up about 1.0-7.5% of CD8+ T cells. The CD3+CD56-NKG2C+ fraction of a handful of donors was also led by these clonotypes. HCMV specificity of the expanded NKG2C+ T cell clones was not established.

J is TRBJ2-1 and V is TRBV6-4; D possibly matches TRBD1 or TRBD2 (5 bases each). The source is a woman aged 18-35 years in good health. Sequenced: CD8+ T cells sorted from blood. The CDR3 DNA follows: TGTGCCAGCAGTCCGGGACGGAACTACAATGAGCAGTTCTTC. The encoded protein is CASSPGRNYNEQFF.